The 11 T cell receptor beta chains reported below all come from one sample, sequenced in a study of T cell responses to AZD1222 COVID-19 vaccine. Here immunoSEQ multiplex PCR was the method, and the copy in TCRdb shows in-frame clones only, minus some. The table has around 99,000 clones, around 92% seen once; the top ten hold 8% to 9.5%. The specimen comprised peripheral blood, sampled 28 days after the second AZD1222 dose. These receptors were collected from an adult who received the AZD1222 COVID-19 vaccine.

This clone showed up just once. The V gene is TRBV6-1, the J gene TRBJ2-2; 9 bases match TRBD2. The CDR3 extends over 15 amino acids. Germline values: CDR1 MNHNS, CDR2 SASEGT. Trimming took 1 base from V and 6 from J; bases not matched to a gene: 3. The CDR3 loop is CASSEVLAGAGELFF. The CDR3, as DNA: TGTGCCAGCAGTGAAGTATTAGCGGGAGCCGGGGAGCTGTTTTTT.

This chain joins TRBV11-2 and TRBJ1-1; D call uncertain. Trimming removed 2 bases from V and 0 bases from J, with 10 bases in between. The germline CDR1 and CDR2 sequences are SGHAT and FQNNGV. The CDR3 is 15 amino acids. The CDR3 is CASSLIGPMNTEAFF. For the CDR3, the DNA is TGTGCCAGCAGCTTAATCGGACCGATGAACACTGAAGCTTTCTTT.

The rearrangement joins TRBV5-1 to TRBJ2-2; the D call may be TRBD1 or TRBD2 (5 bases each). Per the germline V gene, CDR1 is SGHRS and CDR2 is YFSETQ. This CDR3 has 15 residues. Trimming cost V 2 bases and J 0 bases, with 8 bases left between them. For the CDR3, the DNA is TGCGCCAGCAGCTTAGGGGAGACGAACACCGGGGAGCTGTTTTTT. Translated, it gives CASSLGETNTGELFF.

This chain joins TRBV5-1 and TRBJ1-1; 8 bases map to TRBD1. V dropped 4 bases and J dropped 5; count of bases not matched to a gene: 7. Germline V gives CDR1 SGHRS, CDR2 YFSETQ. This CDR3 is 14 amino acids long. CDR3 sequence: CASSPGQGRTEAFF. Written as DNA, the CDR3 is TGCGCCAGCAGCCCCGGACAGGGTAGAACTGAAGCTTTCTTT.

This chain connects TRBV6-5 to TRBJ1-4; D gene unclear. The CDR3 has 14 residues. V gave up 4 bases and J gave up 8 bases, with 14 bases separating them. CDR1 MNHEY and CDR2 SVGAGI come from the germline V gene. In nucleotides, the CDR3 is TGTGCCAGCAGTTCTATCGTGGTGGGGGAAAAACTGTTTTTT. Its protein is CASSSIVVGEKLFF.

The chain uses TRBV7-9 and TRBJ2-3; 9 positions match TRBD1. The J segment lost 1 base and the V segment lost 2 bases, leaving 1 base of the junction unmatched. Germline values: CDR1 SEHNR, CDR2 FQNEAQ (reference sequence). This CDR3 is 15 amino acids long. The CDR3: CASSLRTGGTDTQYF. CDR3 DNA: TGTGCCAGCAGCTTACGGACAGGGGGCACAGATACGCAGTATTTT.

CDR3 protein: CASSAGGTNEKLFF. CDR3 DNA sequence: TGTGCCAGCAGCGCCGGGGGAACTAATGAAAAACTGTTTTTT. The gene calls are TRBV11-1 and TRBJ1-4; maybe TRBD1 (5 bases). This CDR3 is built from 14 residues. Trimming removed 5 bases at V and 1 base at J, with 8 bases between. Germline loops: CDR1 SGHAT, CDR2 FQDESV (reference sequence).

In nucleotides, the CDR3 is TGTGCCAGCAGTGCCTCGGGTCTCCCCGGCGAGCAGTACTTC. The encoded protein is CASSASGLPGEQYF. The V call is TRBV25-1, the J call TRBJ2-7; D is ambiguous. Per germline, CDR1 MGHDK and CDR2 SYGVNS. CDR3 length equals 14 residues. V was pared by 4 bases and J by 6 bases, with 16 bases between.

This chain links TRBV30 with TRBJ1-3, with D uncertain. V gave up 3 bases and J gave up 3 bases, with 12 bases separating them. From germline, CDR1 is GTSNPN and CDR2 SVGIG (reference sequence). The CDR3 contains 14 residues. CDR3: CAWRSADGGNTIYF. DNA for the CDR3: TGTGCCTGGAGGTCAGCCGATGGTGGAAACACCATATATTTT.

The rearrangement links TRBV3-1 (or the pseudogene TRBV3-2) to TRBJ2-7; D not certain. The germline gives CDR1 LGHDT, CDR2 YNNKEL (reference sequence). Trimming took off 4 bases at V and 3 bases at J, with 16 bases between the two ends. The CDR3 is made up of 15 amino acids. As DNA, the CDR3 is TGTGCCAGCAGCCCCCTGTCGGGCCGTGGCTACGAGCAGTACTTC. Translation gives CASSPLSGRGYEQYF.

This clone was counted a single time. For the CDR3, the DNA is TGTGCCAGCAGCGTAGGGCCCCGACAGCGGCCCTCCTACGAGCAGTACTTC. Translating it yields CASSVGPRQRPSYEQYF. This chain connects TRBV9 to TRBJ2-7, with D possibly being TRBD1 or TRBD2 (5 bases each). The V end lost 0 bases, the J end lost 0 bases, and 16 bases lay between the germline ends. From germline, CDR1 is SGDLS and CDR2 YYNGEE. This CDR3 is built from 17 residues.